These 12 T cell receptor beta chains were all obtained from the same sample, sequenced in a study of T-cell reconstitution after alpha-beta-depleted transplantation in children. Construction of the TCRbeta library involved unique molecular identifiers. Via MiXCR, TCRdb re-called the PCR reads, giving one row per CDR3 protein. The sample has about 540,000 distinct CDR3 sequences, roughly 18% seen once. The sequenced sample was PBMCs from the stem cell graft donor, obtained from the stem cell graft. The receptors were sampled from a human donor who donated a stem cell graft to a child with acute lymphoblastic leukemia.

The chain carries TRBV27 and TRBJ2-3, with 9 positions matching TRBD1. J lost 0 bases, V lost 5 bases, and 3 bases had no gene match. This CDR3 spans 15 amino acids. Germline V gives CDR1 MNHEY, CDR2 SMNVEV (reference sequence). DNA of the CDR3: TGTGCCAGCAGTGGGGACAGGGCTAGCACAGATACGCAGTATTTT. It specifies CASSGDRASTDTQYF.

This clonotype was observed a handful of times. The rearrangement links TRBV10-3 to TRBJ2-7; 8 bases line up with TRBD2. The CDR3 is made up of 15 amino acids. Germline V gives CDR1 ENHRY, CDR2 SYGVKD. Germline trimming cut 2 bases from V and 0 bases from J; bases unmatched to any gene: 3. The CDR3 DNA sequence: TGTGCCATCAGTGAGCCGGGACTAGGCTCCTACGAGCAGTACTTC. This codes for CAISEPGLGSYEQYF.

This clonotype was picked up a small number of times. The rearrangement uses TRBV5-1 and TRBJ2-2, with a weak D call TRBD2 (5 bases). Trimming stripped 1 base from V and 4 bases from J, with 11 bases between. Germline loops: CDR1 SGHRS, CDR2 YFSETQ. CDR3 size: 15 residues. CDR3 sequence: CASSLTGISTGELFF. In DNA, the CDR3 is TGCGCCAGCAGCTTGACCGGGATTAGCACCGGGGAGCTGTTTTTT. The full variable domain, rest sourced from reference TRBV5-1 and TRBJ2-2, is KAGVTQTPRYLIKTRGQQVTLSCSPISGHRSVSWYQQTPGQGLQFLFEYFSETQRNKGNFPGRFSGRQFSNSRSEMNVSTLELGDSALYLCASSLTGISTGELFFGEGSRLTVL.

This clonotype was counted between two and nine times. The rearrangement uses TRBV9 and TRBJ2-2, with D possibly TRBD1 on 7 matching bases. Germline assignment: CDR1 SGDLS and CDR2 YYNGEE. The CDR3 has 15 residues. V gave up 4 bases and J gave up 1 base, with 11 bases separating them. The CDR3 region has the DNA TGTGCCAGCAGCCCCCAGGGGGGGAACACCGGGGAGCTGTTTTTT. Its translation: CASSPQGGNTGELFF.

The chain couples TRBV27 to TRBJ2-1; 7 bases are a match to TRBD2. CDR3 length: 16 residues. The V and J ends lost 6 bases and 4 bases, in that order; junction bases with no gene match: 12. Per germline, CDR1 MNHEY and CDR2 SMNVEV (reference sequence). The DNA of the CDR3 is TGTGCCAGCAGCCACCTAGCGGAGAACCCGTACAATGAGCAGTTCTTC. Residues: CASSHLAENPYNEQFF.

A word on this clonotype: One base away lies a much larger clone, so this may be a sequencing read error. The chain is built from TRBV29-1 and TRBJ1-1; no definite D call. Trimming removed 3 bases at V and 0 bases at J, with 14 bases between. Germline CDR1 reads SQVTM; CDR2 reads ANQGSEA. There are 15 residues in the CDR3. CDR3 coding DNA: TGCAGCGTTGAGATCTTCGGGAACTTGAACACTGAAGCTTTCTTT. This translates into CSVEIFGNLNTEAFF. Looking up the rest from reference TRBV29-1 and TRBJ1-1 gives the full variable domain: SAVISQKPSRDICQRGTSLTIQCQVDSQVTMMFWYRQQPGQSLTLIATANQGSEATYESGFVIDKFPISRPNLTFSTLTVSNMSPEDSSIYLCSVEIFGNLNTEAFFGQGTRLTVV.

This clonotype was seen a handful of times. The CDR3 region has the DNA TGCGCCAGCAGCACCCGACAGGGCCTAAACACTGAAGCTTTCTTT. Translating it yields CASSTRQGLNTEAFF. V and J are TRBV5-1 and TRBJ1-1, with 7 nucleotides matching TRBD1. CDR1 is SGHRS, CDR2 YFSETQ, per germline. V lost 4 bases, J lost 2 bases, and 8 bases stayed unmatched. The CDR3 has 15 residues.

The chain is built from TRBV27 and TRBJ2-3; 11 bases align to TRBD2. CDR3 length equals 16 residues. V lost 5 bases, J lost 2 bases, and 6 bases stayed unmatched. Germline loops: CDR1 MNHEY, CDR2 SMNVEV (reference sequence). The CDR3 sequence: CASSKRLAGNTDTQYF. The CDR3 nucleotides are TGTGCCAGCAGTAAACGACTAGCGGGGAACACAGATACGCAGTATTTT.

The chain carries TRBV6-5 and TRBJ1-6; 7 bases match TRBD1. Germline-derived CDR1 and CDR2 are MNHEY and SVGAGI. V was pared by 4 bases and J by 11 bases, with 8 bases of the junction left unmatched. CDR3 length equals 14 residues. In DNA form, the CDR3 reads TGTGCCAGCAGTTTAGGGCGACAGGGTCCACCCCTCCACTTT. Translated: CASSLGRQGPPLHF.

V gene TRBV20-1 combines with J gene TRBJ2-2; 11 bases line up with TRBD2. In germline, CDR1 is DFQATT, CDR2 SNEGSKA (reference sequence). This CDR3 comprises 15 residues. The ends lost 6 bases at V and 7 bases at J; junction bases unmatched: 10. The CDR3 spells CSAILAGASHGELFF. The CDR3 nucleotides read TGCAGTGCCATACTAGCGGGAGCTTCTCACGGGGAGCTGTTTTTT.

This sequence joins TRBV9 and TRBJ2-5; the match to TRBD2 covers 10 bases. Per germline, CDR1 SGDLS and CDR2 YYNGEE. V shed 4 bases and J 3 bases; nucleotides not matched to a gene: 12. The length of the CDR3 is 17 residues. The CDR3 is CASSNHPTSGVKETQYF. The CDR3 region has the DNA TGTGCCAGCAGCAATCACCCAACTAGCGGGGTAAAAGAGACCCAGTACTTC.

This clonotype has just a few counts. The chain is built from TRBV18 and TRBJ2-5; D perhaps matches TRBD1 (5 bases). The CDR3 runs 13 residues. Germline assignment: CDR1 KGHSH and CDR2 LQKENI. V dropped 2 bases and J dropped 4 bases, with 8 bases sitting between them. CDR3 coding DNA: TGTGCCAGCTCACCAAGGGGTGCAGAGACCCAGTACTTC. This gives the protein CASSPRGAETQYF.